Shown below are 4 T cell receptor beta chains from a single sample sequenced in a study of blood T cell repertoires in COVID-19. This table comes from immunoSEQ multiplex PCR, and its TCRdb copy is limited to in-frame clones, with some not included. Of 40,000 to 50,000 clones listed, roughly 88% were seen once; the top ten hold approximately 15%. Material for sequencing was peripheral blood. The receptor set was obtained from a human donor in a cohort sampled during active COVID-19. The donor label of this sample is uncertain.

The chain has TRBV20-1 and TRBJ2-3; unclear D gene. Germline assignment: CDR1 DFQATT and CDR2 SNEGSKA (reference sequence). V gave up 6 bases and J gave up 5 bases, with 6 bases separating them. The CDR3 length is 10 residues. The DNA of the CDR3 is TGCAGTGCAAACAGAGATACGCAGTATTTT. Protein product: CSANRDTQYF.

V is TRBV4-1 and J is TRBJ2-1, with a weak D call TRBD2 (5 bases). Germline CDR1 MGHRA, CDR2 YSYEKL. V gave up 1 base and J gave up 6 bases, with 13 bases separating them. CDR3 length: 15 amino acids. CDR3 loop: CASSQGASFGNEQFF. CDR3 nucleotides: TGCGCCAGCAGCCAAGGGGCTAGCTTTGGCAATGAGCAGTTCTTC.

This chain uses TRBV6-2 or TRBV6-3 with TRBJ2-1; D may be TRBD1 (6 bases). The V gene's germline CDR1 is MNHEY and CDR2 SVGEGT. Trimming removed 0 bases at V and 6 bases at J, with 9 bases between. The CDR3 length is 14 residues. This CDR3 reads CASSYSDSLNEQFF. CDR3 coding DNA: TGTGCCAGCAGTTACTCGGACAGCCTCAATGAGCAGTTCTTC.

This clone has just a few counts. The chain couples TRBV2 to TRBJ2-7; a possible D gene is TRBD1 (5 bases). Per germline, CDR1 SNHLY and CDR2 FYNNEI. Trimming left V 5 bases short and J 2 bases short, with 16 bases between. This CDR3 spans 15 amino acids. DNA of the CDR3: TGTGCCAGCAGTTCGGCAAAAGGGGATCCCTACGAGCAGTACTTC. Its translation is CASSSAKGDPYEQYF.